This TCR beta chain came from a study of shared clonotypes between healthy human individuals. At the level of the study: Researchers drew samples from a couple of women and a few men aged 18 to 49.

Each sorted subset replicate got 200 ng genomic DNA, tens of thousands of genomes. Libraries were prepared by immunoSEQ multiplex PCR; TCRdb keeps only in-frame clonotypes and omits some of them. Among some 2.1 million clones listed, approximately 94% were seen once. The naive CD8 fraction comprised CD45RO-negative cells positively selected for CCR7 and excluded terminally differentiated effector memory CD45RA+ cells. Points on this clone: Its target is not known.

Study observations and caveats: Relative to their counterparts shared across all four donors, non-shared clonotypes exhibited diminished generation probabilities.

The germline gives CDR1 MNHEY, CDR2 SMNVEV (reference sequence). With 7 bases removed from V and 6 bases from J, the gap between germline ends came to 12 bases. This CDR3 spans 13 amino acids. The chain has TRBV27 and TRBJ2-2, with D possibly called TRBD1 or TRBD2 (6 bases each). Specimen: naive CD8+ T cells sorted from blood. This TCR was recovered from a man aged 18 to 35 in good health. The CDR3 DNA sequence: TGTGCCAGCAATTTCGGGGGCGCCGGGGAGCTGTTTTTT. Encoded protein: CASNFGGAGELFF.